What follows describes a single T cell receptor (beta chain). Multiplex touch-down PCR amplified TRB using TRB-A and TRB-B pools in one tube. Using the multiplex PCR reads, TCRdb records one entry per CDR3 protein without DNA. The table lists roughly 7,500 distinct CDR3 sequences. Each sample's input was 200 to 300 ng genomic DNA, 35,000 to 40,000 genome equivalents. This record belongs to a study of T cell clusters in autoimmune cytopenias. These same records also appear under a second study, on T cell repertoires in aging, cancer and after chemotherapy. Turning to that study: These repertoire data do not allow conclusions about immunological memory after chemotherapy. In hematological cancer patients, infiltrated lymphoid organs may have impaired thymic emigration or peripheral T cell expansion.

Specimen: peripheral blood. The receptor was derived from a human donor with an autoimmune cytopenia or autoimmune hepatitis (not recorded which).

This chain's CDR3 is CASSRTTGTGVNEQYF. The chain couples TRBV27 to TRBJ2-7; checking the TCRdb D call of TRBD1 is not possible without DNA. Germline values: CDR1 MNHEY, CDR2 SMNVEV (reference sequence). The CDR3 consists of 16 residues.